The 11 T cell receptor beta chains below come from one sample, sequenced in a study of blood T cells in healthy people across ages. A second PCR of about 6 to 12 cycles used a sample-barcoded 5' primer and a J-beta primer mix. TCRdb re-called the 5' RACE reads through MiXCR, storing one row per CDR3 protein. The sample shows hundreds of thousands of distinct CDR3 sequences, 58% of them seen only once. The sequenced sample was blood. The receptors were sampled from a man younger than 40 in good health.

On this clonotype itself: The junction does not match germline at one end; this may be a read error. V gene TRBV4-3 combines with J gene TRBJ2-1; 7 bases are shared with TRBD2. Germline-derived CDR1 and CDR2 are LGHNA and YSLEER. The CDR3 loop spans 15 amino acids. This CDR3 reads CTSSQEGGVGNEQFF. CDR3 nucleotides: TGCACCAGCAGCCAAGAGGGAGGGGTGGGCAATGAGCAGTTCTTC.

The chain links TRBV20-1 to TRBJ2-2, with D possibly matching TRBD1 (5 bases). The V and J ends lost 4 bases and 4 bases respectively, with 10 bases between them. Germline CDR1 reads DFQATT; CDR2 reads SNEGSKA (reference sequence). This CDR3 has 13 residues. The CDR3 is CSANPTVTGELFF. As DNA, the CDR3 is TGCAGTGCTAACCCGACAGTCACCGGGGAGCTGTTTTTT.

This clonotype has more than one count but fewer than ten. The CDR3 coding sequence is TGCAGCGTTGGCGGCAACACAGATACGCAGTATTTT. Translated: CSVGGNTDTQYF. The genes are TRBV29-1 and TRBJ2-3; no definite D call. The V gene's germline CDR1 is SQVTM and CDR2 ANQGSEA. This CDR3 has 12 amino acids. V gave up 4 bases and J gave up 2 bases, with 7 bases separating them.

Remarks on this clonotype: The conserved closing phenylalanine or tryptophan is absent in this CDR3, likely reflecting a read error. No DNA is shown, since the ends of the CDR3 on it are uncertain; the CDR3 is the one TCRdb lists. The chain's CDR3 is CASSFGGAGNVEYS. The chain is built from TRBV12-3 or TRBV12-4 and TRBJ2-3; the D call of TRBD2 is as the table states it, not checked on the DNA. From its first to its last residue, the CDR3 has 14 amino acids.

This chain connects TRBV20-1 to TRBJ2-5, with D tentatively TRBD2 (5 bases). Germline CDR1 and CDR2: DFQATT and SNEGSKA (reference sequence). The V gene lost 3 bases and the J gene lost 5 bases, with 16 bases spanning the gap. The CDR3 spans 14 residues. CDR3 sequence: CSASRRDRAETQYF. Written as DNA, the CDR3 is TGCAGTGCTAGCCGCCGGGATAGGGCGGAGACCCAGTACTTC.

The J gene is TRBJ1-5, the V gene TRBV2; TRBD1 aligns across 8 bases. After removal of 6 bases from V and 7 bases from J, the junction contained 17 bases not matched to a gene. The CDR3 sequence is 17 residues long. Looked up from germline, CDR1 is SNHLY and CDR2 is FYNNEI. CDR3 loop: CASSVLKRPGGAQPQHF. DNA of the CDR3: TGTGCCAGCAGCGTATTAAAGAGACCAGGGGGCGCGCAGCCCCAGCATTTT.

CDR3 residues: CASSVGVGNTEAFF. DNA for the CDR3: TGTGCCAGCAGTGTGGGGGTGGGGAACACTGAAGCTTTCTTT. V usage is TRBV12-3 or TRBV12-4 and J usage is TRBJ1-1, with D tentatively TRBD1 (5 bases). The V end lost 5 bases, the J end lost 1 base, and 11 bases lay between the germline ends. This CDR3 region has 14 residues.

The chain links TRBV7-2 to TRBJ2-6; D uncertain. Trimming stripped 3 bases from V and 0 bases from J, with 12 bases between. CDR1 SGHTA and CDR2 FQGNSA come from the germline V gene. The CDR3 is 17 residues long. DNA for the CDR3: TGTGCCAGCAGCTTGAGCCCGTTGAGCTCTGGGGCCAACGTCCTGACTTTC. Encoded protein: CASSLSPLSSGANVLTF.

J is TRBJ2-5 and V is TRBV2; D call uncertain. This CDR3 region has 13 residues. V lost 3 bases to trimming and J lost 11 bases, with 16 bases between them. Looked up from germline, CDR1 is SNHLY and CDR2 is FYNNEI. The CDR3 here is CASSEDRKGEQYF. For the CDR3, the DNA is TGTGCCAGCAGTGAGGACCGCAAAGGAGAGCAGTACTTC.

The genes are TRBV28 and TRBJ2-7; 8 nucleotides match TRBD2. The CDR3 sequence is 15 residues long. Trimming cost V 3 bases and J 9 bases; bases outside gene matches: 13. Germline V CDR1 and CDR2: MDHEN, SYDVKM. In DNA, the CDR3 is TGTGCCAGCAGTTTCATTAAGGGGACTAGACTCGGGCAGTACTTC. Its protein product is CASSFIKGTRLGQYF.

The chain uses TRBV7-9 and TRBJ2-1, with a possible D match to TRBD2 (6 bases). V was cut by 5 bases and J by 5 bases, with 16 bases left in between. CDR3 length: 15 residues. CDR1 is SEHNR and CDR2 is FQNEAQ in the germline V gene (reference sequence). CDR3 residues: CASSPTSTFDNEQFF. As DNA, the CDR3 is TGTGCCAGCAGCCCCACTAGCACTTTCGACAATGAGCAGTTCTTC.